The 14 T cell receptor beta chains presented below share a single source sample, sequenced in a study of blood T cell repertoires in COVID-19. Profiled with immunoSEQ multiplex PCR; TCRdb holds only in-frame clones, not every one. This table has approximately 120,000 clones, 70% to 90% appearing once. The sequenced sample consisted of peripheral blood. The receptors derive from a woman aged 50 to 60 with acute or convalescent COVID-19.

The rearrangement links TRBV29-1 to TRBJ2-1, with a tentative D call TRBD2 (6 bases). Germline V gene sequence: CDR1 SQVTM, CDR2 ANQGSEA. V was shortened by 3 bases and J by 6 bases, with 21 bases between the two germline ends. This CDR3 has 16 residues. The CDR3 loop is CSVDALSSGDSNEQFF. The CDR3 nucleotides are TGCAGCGTTGACGCCCTGAGCTCGGGAGATAGCAATGAGCAGTTCTTC.

This rearrangement joins TRBV29-1 to TRBJ2-3, with D possibly matching TRBD2 (5 bases). V was clipped by 5 bases and J by 6 bases, with 12 bases between them. The CDR3 extends over 12 amino acids. Germline assignment: CDR1 SQVTM and CDR2 ANQGSEA. The CDR3 nucleotides read TGCAGCGTTAAGTGGGGAGCGGATACGCAGTATTTT. It encodes CSVKWGADTQYF.

This chain joins TRBV27 and TRBJ1-1; no clear D gene. V lost 6 bases and J 4 bases, leaving 6 bases between the germline ends. Germline V gene sequence: CDR1 MNHEY, CDR2 SMNVEV (reference sequence). This CDR3 has 11 amino acids. In DNA form, the CDR3 reads TGTGCCAGCAGGACTAGCACTGAAGCTTTCTTT. Its protein is CASRTSTEAFF.

The CDR3 sequence is CAWSPGTGLGAFF. CDR3 nucleotides: TGTGCCTGGAGCCCAGGGACAGGGCTCGGAGCTTTCTTT. The V call is TRBV30, the J call TRBJ1-1, with 9 bases identical to TRBD1. The J segment lost 10 bases and the V segment lost 3 bases, leaving 9 bases of the junction unmatched. The CDR3 extends over 13 amino acids. CDR1 is GTSNPN and CDR2 is SVGIG in the germline V gene (reference sequence).

The genes are TRBV6-1 and TRBJ2-7; 7 bases fit TRBD2. The CDR3 loop spans 18 amino acids. V shed 2 bases and J 6 bases; nucleotides not matched to a gene: 19. Germline assignment: CDR1 MNHNS and CDR2 SASEGT. CDR3 in amino acids: CASSETIGGRGKTIEQYF. The DNA for the CDR3 is TGTGCCAGCAGTGAAACTATAGGAGGGAGGGGAAAAACTATCGAGCAGTACTTC.

This chain links TRBV30 with TRBJ1-2; no reliable D call. The V gene lost 1 base and the J gene lost 4 bases, with 13 bases spanning the gap. This CDR3 is 14 amino acids long. Germline CDR1 GTSNPN, CDR2 SVGIG (reference sequence). The CDR3 sequence: CAWSGGNGFYGYTF. The CDR3 DNA reads TGTGCCTGGAGTGGCGGGAACGGGTTCTATGGCTACACCTTC.

The V call is TRBV9, the J call TRBJ2-3; possibly TRBD2 for D (5 bases). Trimming pared 4 bases from V and 0 bases from J, leaving 12 bases between. Germline loops: CDR1 SGDLS, CDR2 YYNGEE. This CDR3 has 15 residues. The CDR3 DNA is TGTGCCAGCAGCCCCGGACTGCTGAGCACAGATACGCAGTATTTT. Encoded protein: CASSPGLLSTDTQYF.

This clone was recorded a few times. The chain uses TRBV6-5 and TRBJ2-7, with TRBD2 identical over 9 bases. There are 15 residues in the CDR3. V lost 6 bases to trimming and J lost 7 bases; unmatched junction nucleotides: 13. Germline V gives CDR1 MNHEY, CDR2 SVGAGI. This CDR3 reads CASSLTTSGWGEQYF. In nucleotides, the CDR3 is TGTGCCAGCAGCCTCACGACTAGCGGTTGGGGGGAGCAGTACTTC.

This clone is a singleton in its sample. The CDR3 DNA follows: TGTGCCTGGAGTGTAATCGGATCGGGTCAGCCCCAGCATTTT. Translating gives CAWSVIGSGQPQHF. The chain joins TRBV30 to TRBJ1-5; unclear D gene. Germline V gene data show CDR1 as GTSNPN and CDR2 as SVGIG (reference sequence). The V end was cut by 0 bases, the J end by 6 bases, with 12 bases between. CDR3 length: 14 residues. Full variable domain (rest looked up from reference TRBV30 and TRBJ1-5): SQTIHQWPATLVQPVGSPLSLECTVEGTSNPNLYWYRQAAGRGLQLLFYSVGIGQISSEVPQNLSASRPQDRQFILSSKKLLLSDSGFYLCAWSVIGSGQPQHFGDGTRLSIL.

This clone was picked up one time. This rearrangement joins TRBV5-5 to TRBJ2-2, with D hard to call. The CDR3 length is 16 residues. V was cut by 4 bases and J by 4 bases, with 17 bases left in between. CDR1 SGHKS and CDR2 YYEKEE come from the germline V gene (reference sequence). CDR3 residues: CASSDSRRVSTGELFF. In nucleotides, the CDR3 is TGTGCCAGCAGCGATTCTCGCCGGGTGAGCACCGGGGAGCTGTTTTTT.

The chain links TRBV3-1 (or the pseudogene TRBV3-2) to TRBJ2-2; 9 nucleotides agree with TRBD1. Unmatched junction bases numbered 7, after V lost 1 base and J lost 7 bases. The CDR3 sequence is 16 residues long. Germline V gene sequence: CDR1 LGHDT, CDR2 YNNKEL (reference sequence). CDR3 amino acids: CASSQGQGVYGGELFF. In DNA form, the CDR3 reads TGTGCCAGCAGCCAAGGACAGGGGGTTTATGGCGGGGAGCTGTTTTTT.

The V gene is TRBV30, the J gene TRBJ2-1, with 9 positions matching TRBD1. The CDR3 runs to 13 residues. Germline CDR1 is GTSNPN and CDR2 is SVGIG (reference sequence). V was clipped by 7 bases and J by 6 bases; unmatched bases: 7. Written as DNA, the CDR3 is TGTGCCTCGAACAGGGGGCAGAGCAATGAGCAGTTCTTC. The encoded protein is CASNRGQSNEQFF.

V gene TRBV27 combines with J gene TRBJ1-2; D is possibly TRBD1 (5 bases). Trimming shortened V by 5 bases and J by 4 bases, and 23 bases separated the two germline ends. CDR1 and CDR2 from the germline V gene are MNHEY and SMNVEV (reference sequence). There are 17 residues in the CDR3. The CDR3 loop reads CASSPRGRGDQFYGYTF. The CDR3 bases are TGTGCCAGCAGTCCCCGGGGGAGGGGCGATCAATTCTATGGCTACACCTTC.

V usage is TRBV3-1 (or the pseudogene TRBV3-2) and J usage is TRBJ2-1, with 7 positions matching TRBD2. Losses at the gene ends were 2 bases for V and 5 bases for J; bases not matched to a gene: 3. This CDR3 contains 14 residues. Germline V gene data show CDR1 as LGHDT and CDR2 as YNNKEL (reference sequence). The CDR3: CASSQLGTNNEQFF. CDR3 bases: TGTGCCAGCAGCCAATTGGGGACTAACAATGAGCAGTTCTTC.